This entry is about one T cell receptor beta chain. This entry belongs to a study of blood T cell repertoires in COVID-19. In the authors' methods: The assay estimated nucleated cells by amplifying reference gene primers. Libraries were prepared by immunoSEQ multiplex PCR; TCRdb keeps only in-frame clonotypes and omits some of them. V and J calls and clone size are those listed in that table; D and trimming were worked out from the DNA. Among some 60,000 clones, roughly 90% were seen once, and the ten largest hold 5% to 7%. The specimen was peripheral blood. The receptor's source is a human donor in a cohort sampled during active COVID-19.

The CDR3 reads CASSERDRGRGNTEAFF. CDR3 bases: TGCGCCAGCAGTGAGCGGGACAGGGGGCGCGGGAACACTGAAGCTTTCTTT. The chain links TRBV10-1 to TRBJ1-1; 12 bases fit TRBD1. From germline, CDR1 is WNHNN and CDR2 SYGVQD (reference sequence). Losses at the gene ends were 2 bases for V and 1 base for J; bases not matched to a gene: 5. There are 17 residues in the CDR3.